The 21 T cell receptor beta chains given below trace back to one sample, sequenced in a study of CD4 T cells in relation to SARS-CoV-2 and coronaviruses listed by TCRdb under 2021. CD4+ T cells from unexposed donors were collected before the COVID-19 pandemic (2011-2018). The EasySep CD4+ T cell isolation kit was used to isolate CD4+ T cells once the cultures had run for about 11 days. The antigens for these receptors are not known. The library was made by the immunoSEQ multiplex PCR assay. Imported from immuneACCESS, the table was reduced by TCRdb to in-frame sequences with V and J called. These copies leave out some clones; in studies compared against another copy, an unresolved V gene accounts for under half, and the cause of the remainder is not known. In this sample the table shows fewer than 20,000 clones, 60% to 80% of which occur a single time. Clones ranked in the top ten supply about 21% of the sample.

The sample comprised CD4+ T cells from PBMCs, cultured in vitro. All receptors come from a human donor in good health.

This clone was seen a single time. The genes are TRBV7-2 and TRBJ2-7; 7 bases are a match to TRBD2. With V trimmed by 0 bases and J by 3 bases, 8 bases remained unmatched. Germline V lookup: CDR1 SGHTA, CDR2 FQGNSA. The CDR3 length is 16 residues. Here the CDR3 reads CASSLASGVDRYEQYF. Written as DNA, the CDR3 is TGTGCCAGCAGCTTAGCGAGCGGGGTAGATCGCTACGAGCAGTACTTC.

V usage is TRBV6-5 and J usage is TRBJ2-7; 7 bases map to TRBD2. The CDR3 runs 14 residues. V lost 8 bases to trimming and J lost 5 bases; unmatched junction nucleotides: 12. The germline gives CDR1 MNHEY, CDR2 SVGAGI. The CDR3 DNA is TGTGCCAGCGCGGGAGCCGCCAAAGTCGACGAGCAGTACTTC. Its protein is CASAGAAKVDEQYF.

V gene TRBV24-1 combines with J gene TRBJ2-5; D is uncertain. This CDR3 is 15 amino acids long. Trimming removed 4 bases at V and 0 bases at J, with 11 bases between. Germline V lookup: CDR1 KGHDR, CDR2 SFDVKD. The CDR3 spells CATSDYTQDQETQYF. CDR3 nucleotides: TGTGCCACCAGTGACTATACTCAGGACCAAGAGACCCAGTACTTC.

The chain couples TRBV9 to TRBJ2-3, with TRBD1 matching over 9 bases. CDR1 and CDR2 (germline): SGDLS, YYNGEE. The CDR3 is 14 amino acids. J gave up 6 bases and V 6 bases, and 8 bases lay outside the gene matches. In nucleotides, the CDR3 is TGTGCCAGCAACACCGGGACAGGGAGGGATACGCAGTATTTT. It translates to CASNTGTGRDTQYF.

The CDR3 reads CASSSHYEQYF. The CDR3, as DNA: TGTGCCAGCAGTTCGCACTACGAGCAGTACTTC. V and J are TRBV6-5 and TRBJ2-7, with unresolved D. The CDR3 spans 11 residues. Germline CDR1 reads MNHEY; CDR2 reads SVGAGI. Between the trimmed V and J ends, which lost 4 bases and 3 bases, there was a span of 4 bases.

The genes are TRBV7-2 and TRBJ2-5; TRBD2 matches at 10 bases. V gave up 5 bases and J gave up 7 bases; unmatched junction bases: 13. CDR1 and CDR2 from the germline V gene are SGHTA and FQGNSA. The CDR3 has 16 residues. This chain's CDR3 is CASSLRLTSGTGTQYF. The DNA for the CDR3 is TGTGCCAGCAGCCTTAGGCTCACTAGCGGGACGGGGACCCAGTACTTC. The whole variable domain, filled in from reference TRBV7-2 and TRBJ2-5, reads GAGVSQSPSNKVTEKGKDVELRCDPISGHTALYWYRQSLGQGLEFLIYFQGNSAPDKSGLPSDRFSAERTGGSVSTLTIQRTQQEDSAVYLCASSLRLTSGTGTQYFGPGTRLLVL.

The chain uses TRBV4-1 and TRBJ2-1; 10 bases are shared with TRBD2. Germline CDR1 is MGHRA and CDR2 is YSYEKL. The CDR3 contains 17 residues. The J segment lost 8 bases and the V segment lost 0 bases, leaving 10 bases of the junction unmatched. As DNA, the CDR3 is TGCGCCAGCAGCCAAGAGATTGCTAGCGGGAGTTGGGATGAGCAGTTCTTC. Translation gives CASSQEIASGSWDEQFF.

This chain joins TRBV5-1 and TRBJ1-1; tentative D call: TRBD1 (5 bases). Trimming took off 4 bases at V and 0 bases at J, with 13 bases between the two ends. This CDR3 has 15 residues. CDR1 is SGHRS and CDR2 is YFSETQ in the germline V gene. CDR3 DNA sequence: TGCGCCAGCAGCACGGCGGGACGCTTGAACACTGAAGCTTTCTTT. This gives the protein CASSTAGRLNTEAFF.

The J gene is TRBJ2-1, the V gene TRBV5-1; D is uncertain. Trimming shortened V by 2 bases and J by 0 bases, and 9 bases separated the two germline ends. The germline V gene has CDR1 SGHRS and CDR2 YFSETQ. The CDR3 covers 15 residues. CDR3 DNA sequence: TGCGCCAGCAGCTTCCCACGTAGCTCCTACAATGAGCAGTTCTTC. This sequence encodes CASSFPRSSYNEQFF.

The chain has TRBV7-3 and TRBJ2-3; the match to TRBD1 covers 8 bases. V lost 5 bases and J lost 3; bases outside the gene matches: 4. The CDR3 spans 14 residues. Per germline, CDR1 SGHTA and CDR2 FQGTGA. In DNA form, the CDR3 reads TGTGCCAGCAGCATAGACAGGGGAACAGATACGCAGTATTTT. Amino acid sequence: CASSIDRGTDTQYF.

The chain has TRBV3-1 (or the pseudogene TRBV3-2) and TRBJ1-6; possibly TRBD1 for D (6 bases). In germline, CDR1 is LGHDT, CDR2 YNNKEL (reference sequence). V gave up 3 bases and J gave up 6 bases, with 15 bases separating them. The CDR3 totals 16 residues. CDR3 protein: CASSQGVQGSNSPLHF. In DNA, the CDR3 is TGTGCCAGCAGCCAGGGGGTACAGGGAAGTAATTCACCCCTCCACTTT.

This clone appeared a few times. V is TRBV5-4 and J is TRBJ1-1, with TRBD1 as a possible D gene (5 bases). Trimming removed 0 bases at V and 0 bases at J, with 9 bases between. CDR3 length: 15 amino acids. Germline CDR1 and CDR2: SGHNT and YYREEE (reference sequence). The CDR3 region is CASSLVGRLNTEAFF. DNA of the CDR3: TGTGCCAGCAGCTTGGTGGGACGTCTGAACACTGAAGCTTTCTTT.

This clone was found once. V and J are TRBV5-4 and TRBJ1-5; D is undetermined. Trimming pared 3 bases from V and 4 bases from J, leaving 8 bases between. The CDR3 totals 13 residues. Looked up from germline, CDR1 is SGHNT and CDR2 is YYREEE (reference sequence). Here the CDR3 DNA reads TGTGCCAGCAGCTCGGACGGTAATCAGCCCCAGCATTTT. Residues: CASSSDGNQPQHF.

The genes are TRBV11-1 and TRBJ2-7; D is undetermined. Deletions cut 5 bases from V and 2 bases from J, with 13 bases between. The CDR3 loop spans 14 amino acids. CDR1 and CDR2 (germline): SGHAT, FQDESV (reference sequence). This CDR3 reads CASSVDLMAYEQYF. The CDR3 DNA follows: TGTGCCAGCAGCGTTGACCTGATGGCCTACGAGCAGTACTTC.

DNA of the CDR3: TGTGCCAGCAGTTTATCGAAGGTACAGCCGTCACCCCTCCACTTT. Translating gives CASSLSKVQPSPLHF. The V gene is TRBV27, the J gene TRBJ1-6; D unresolved. CDR1 and CDR2 from the germline V gene are MNHEY and SMNVEV (reference sequence). Trimming shortened V by 0 bases and J by 10 bases, and 13 bases separated the two germline ends. The CDR3 sequence is 15 residues long.

This clone is judged medium-sized. This chain uses TRBV20-1 with TRBJ1-5; the D is unclear. CDR1 is DFQATT, CDR2 SNEGSKA, per germline (reference sequence). V was cut by 3 bases and J by 5 bases, with 11 bases left in between. The CDR3 is 13 residues long. CDR3 bases: TGCAGTGCTAGTGCGGCCCCACATCAGCCCCAGCATTTT. Protein: CSASAAPHQPQHF.

V gene TRBV5-6 combines with J gene TRBJ1-6, with D unclear. The CDR3 is 11 residues long. Germline V gene lookup returns CDR1 SGHDT and CDR2 YYEEEE. Between the trimmed V and J ends, which lost 3 bases and 7 bases, there was a span of 2 bases. CDR3 region: CASSSNSPLHF. The CDR3 nucleotides read TGTGCCAGCAGCTCGAATTCACCCCTCCACTTT.

J is TRBJ2-2 and V is TRBV27; TRBD2 matches at 8 bases. CDR3 size: 13 residues. Germline V gene data show CDR1 as MNHEY and CDR2 as SMNVEV (reference sequence). V gave up 7 bases and J gave up 6 bases; unmatched junction bases: 4. Here the CDR3 DNA reads TGTGCCAGCAAGCGGGGGTGGCCCGGGGAGCTGTTTTTT. Protein: CASKRGWPGELFF.

This chain connects TRBV6-5 to TRBJ2-1; TRBD1 matches at 10 bases. Looked up from germline, CDR1 is MNHEY and CDR2 is SVGAGI. The CDR3 is 15 amino acids. V was clipped by 0 bases and J by 4 bases; unmatched bases: 0. In DNA, the CDR3 is TGTGCCAGCAGTTACTCGGGACAGGGGTACAATGAGCAGTTCTTC. Its protein product is CASSYSGQGYNEQFF.

The table lists this clone with a few counts. The V gene is TRBV3-1 (or the pseudogene TRBV3-2), the J gene TRBJ2-5, with D tentatively TRBD1 or TRBD2 (5 bases each). The CDR3 covers 15 residues. The V end was cut by 4 bases, the J end by 4 bases, with 16 bases between. CDR1 is LGHDT and CDR2 is YNNKEL in the germline V gene (reference sequence). The CDR3 loop is CASSPGAGRVETQYF. CDR3 nucleotides: TGTGCCAGCAGCCCCGGGGCCGGGCGGGTAGAGACCCAGTACTTC.

The rearrangement links TRBV24-1 to TRBJ2-1, with 11 bases lining up with TRBD2. This CDR3 contains 17 residues. With V trimmed by 3 bases and J by 3 bases, 6 bases remained unmatched. Germline assignment: CDR1 KGHDR and CDR2 SFDVKD. CDR3 region: CATSDTGLAENYNEQFF. CDR3 nucleotides: TGTGCCACCAGTGATACGGGACTAGCGGAAAACTACAATGAGCAGTTCTTC.